Listed below are T cell receptor beta chains from one sample, sequenced in a study of post-analysis software for immune sequencing data. MiXCR, applied by TCRdb to the PCR reads, yields one record per CDR3 protein. The profile shows about 820,000 distinct CDR3 sequences, roughly 50% of them singletons. Sequencing was done on a sample of blood. The receptor set was obtained from a girl aged 10 to 17 with multiple sclerosis. Both conserved end residues are part of each CDR3. The D gene is left open where the match is weak. Some rows have no size entry. The others give once, few or many, or a class for an expanded clone.

abundance	d_gene	j_gene	v_gene	CDR3nt	CDR3aa
few	-	TRBJ2-3	TRBV6-1	TGTGCCAGCAGTGAACGTCGCCCGGATACGCAGTATTTT	CASSERRPDTQYF
once	-	TRBJ2-3	TRBV25-1	TGTGCCAGCAGTGACGTAGGGGTTGCAGATACGCAGTATTTT	CASSDVGVADTQYF
-	-	TRBJ1-5	TRBV9	TGTGCCAGCAGCGTAGATGGGGACGTCAATCAGCCCCAGCATTTT	CASSVDGDVNQPQHF
-	-	TRBJ2-7	TRBV20-1	TGCAGTGCCATCGGAGTCTACGAGCAGTACTTC	CSAIGVYEQYF
once	-	TRBJ1-2	TRBV27	TGTGCCAGCAGTTTAGAGGGACACAGGCTGGACTATGGCTACACCTTC	CASSLEGHRLDYGYTF
-	-	TRBJ2-5	TRBV11-1	TGTGCCAGCAGCTACGGGACTTCGGAGACCCAGTACTTC	CASSYGTSETQYF
-	-	TRBJ2-7	TRBV11-2	TGTGCCAGCAGCTCCATAACCTCGGGGCCATACGAGCAGTACTTC	CASSSITSGPYEQYF
few	-	TRBJ2-5	TRBV7-3	TGTGCCAGCAGCTTATACGGGACCGAAGAGACCCAGTACTTC	CASSLYGTEETQYF
-	TRBD1	TRBJ2-1	TRBV7-2	TGTGCCAGCAGCTCCGGGACAGGGTGGTGGGAGCAGTTCTTC	CASSSGTGWWEQFF
-	TRBD1	TRBJ2-3	TRBV29-1	TGCAGCACAGCGACCGGGACAGGGTTCTCAGATACGCAGTATTTT	CSTATGTGFSDTQYF
-	TRBD1	TRBJ1-1	TRBV20-1	TGCAGTGCTAGGGATCCGGGACAGGGGTTGAACACTGAAGCTTTCTTT	CSARDPGQGLNTEAFF
-	-	TRBJ2-4	TRBV6-2/TRBV6-3	TGTGCCAGCAGTTACTCTAGCATTCAGTACTTC	CASSYSSIQYF
-	-	TRBJ2-5	TRBV5-1	TGCGCCAGCAGCCGAAACCACCAAGAGACCCAGTACTTC	CASSRNHQETQYF
-	-	TRBJ2-7	TRBV7-2	TGTGCCAGCAGCTTAGATACATCGGGCTCCTACGAGCAGTACTTC	CASSLDTSGSYEQYF
-	TRBD2	TRBJ2-1	TRBV7-3	TGTGCCAGCAGCTCCTGGACTAGCGGGACCTACAATGAGCAGTTCTTC	CASSSWTSGTYNEQFF
-	TRBD1	TRBJ2-7	TRBV6-4	TGTGCCAGCAGCGTGGAGGCAGGGGGCATGTACGAGCAGTACTTC	CASSVEAGGMYEQYF
few	-	TRBJ2-6	TRBV7-9	TGTGCCAGCAGCTTACAACGTCCCGGGGGATCTTCCGGGGCCAACGTCCTGACTTTC	CASSLQRPGGSSGANVLTF
-	-	TRBJ2-3	TRBV5-6	TGTGCCAGCAGCTGGGTCACAGATACGCAGTATTTT	CASSWVTDTQYF
-	TRBD2	TRBJ2-3	TRBV5-1	TGCGCCAGCAGCTGGGATAGCGGGAGGGCCGCGTATTTT	CASSWDSGRAAYF
-	-	TRBJ1-1	TRBV12-3/TRBV12-4	TGTGCCAGCAGACAGACAGCCCACGGAAACACTGAAGCTTTCTTT	CASRQTAHGNTEAFF
few	-	TRBJ2-4	TRBV6-2/TRBV6-3	TGTGCCAGCAGACCCGGGACGGTAAACATTCAGTACTTC	CASRPGTVNIQYF
few	TRBD1	TRBJ2-7	TRBV3-1	TGTGCCAGCAGCCTCCGGGACAGGGTCTCCTACGAGCAGTACTTC	CASSLRDRVSYEQYF
-	-	TRBJ1-2	TRBV29-1	TGCAGCGTTGGTACAACCGGAGTAAACTACACCTTC	CSVGTTGVNYTF
-	-	TRBJ2-3	TRBV15	TGTGCCACCGTGAGGGGTATAGGGACAGATACGCAGTATTTT	CATVRGIGTDTQYF
-	-	TRBJ1-5	TRBV6-6	TGTGCCAGCAGTTCCGGAAGAAGTGCAAATCAGCCCCAGCATTTT	CASSSGRSANQPQHF
-	-	TRBJ2-3	TRBV7-3	TGTGCCAGCAGCTTGAGTACAAACACAGATACGCAGTATTTT	CASSLSTNTDTQYF
few	TRBD1	TRBJ2-4	TRBV10-3	TGTGCCATCAGGGCGGACAGGGGAGGAAGAAGGCAGTACTTC	CAIRADRGGRRQYF
few	-	TRBJ2-7	TRBV6-6	TGTGCCAGCACTGCCGGGCCCTCCTACGAGCAGTACTTC	CASTAGPSYEQYF
-	-	TRBJ1-1	TRBV6-5	TGTGCCAGCAGTCCTTCCGCGACAGCGGATGAAGCTTTCTTT	CASSPSATADEAFF
-	-	TRBJ1-4	TRBV10-3	TGTGTCATCCGACACTCAACTAATGAAAAACTGTTTTTT	CVIRHSTNEKLFF
-	-	TRBJ2-1	TRBV7-3	TGTGCCAGCAGCCAAGGGGGGGCTGCGTCTAATGAGCAGTTCTTC	CASSQGGAASNEQFF
few	-	TRBJ2-7	TRBV7-9	TGTGCCAGCAGCTTAGGGTCAGGGGAGACCTACGAGCAGTACTTC	CASSLGSGETYEQYF
-	TRBD2	TRBJ2-1	TRBV29-1	TGCAGCGTTGATCTCCGACTAGCGGAGTACAATGAGCAGTTCTTC	CSVDLRLAEYNEQFF
-	-	TRBJ2-6	TRBV20-1	TGCAGTGCTAGAGGACGTCCCTCTAATGGGGCCAACGTCCTGACTTTC	CSARGRPSNGANVLTF
once	TRBD2	TRBJ2-7	TRBV12-3/TRBV12-4	TGTGCCAGCAGTTCCCGGGGGGGAATTAGGCCCTACGAGCAGTACTTC	CASSSRGGIRPYEQYF
once	-	TRBJ2-3	TRBV5-6	TGTGCCAGCAGCTCCTACGGGTCCCATACGCAGTATTTT	CASSSYGSHTQYF
few	TRBD2	TRBJ2-1	TRBV29-1	TGCAGCGTTGACCCGGGACTAGCGGGAGTCAATGAGCAGTTCTTC	CSVDPGLAGVNEQFF
-	-	TRBJ2-5	TRBV7-9	TGTGCCAGCAGCCCGACTCAGCAGGGGGGAGAGACCCAGTACTTC	CASSPTQQGGETQYF
-	-	TRBJ2-3	TRBV10-3	TGTGCCGGCAGGACGGACAGCACAGATACGCAGTATTTT	CAGRTDSTDTQYF
few	-	TRBJ2-7	TRBV7-9	TGTGCCAGCAGCACGAAGGACCTCTCCTACGAGCAGTACTTC	CASSTKDLSYEQYF
few	TRBD2	TRBJ2-5	TRBV7-9	TGTGCCAGCAGCCTTACCGGGACTAGCGGGAAAGAGACCCAGTACTTC	CASSLTGTSGKETQYF
once	TRBD1	TRBJ2-4	TRBV5-1	TGCGCCAGCAGCTGGGGACAGGGGTTGGGAAACATTCAGTACTTC	CASSWGQGLGNIQYF
-	TRBD1	TRBJ2-4	TRBV7-9	TGTGCCAGCAGCTCCGGGACAGTTGGGGCAAACATTCAGTACTTC	CASSSGTVGANIQYF
-	-	TRBJ1-2	TRBV20-1	TGCAGTGCTAGAGTAACTCCAGGGCTAGGGGCTGGGGGATATGGCTACACCTTC	CSARVTPGLGAGGYGYTF
-	-	TRBJ2-4	TRBV5-1	TGCGCCAGCAGCTTCGCGGGGACAGTAGCCAAAACCATTCAGTACTTC	CASSFAGTVAKTIQYF